This entry lists 21 T cell receptor beta chains sequenced from one sample in a study of blood T cell repertoires in COVID-19. Libraries were prepared by immunoSEQ multiplex PCR; TCRdb keeps only in-frame clonotypes and omits some of them. The sample carries tens of thousands of clones, around 86% recorded once. The specimen sequenced was peripheral blood. The receptors were gathered from a middle-aged man with active COVID-19.

This chain uses TRBV9 with TRBJ2-2, with TRBD2 matching 10 bases. The CDR3 runs to 16 residues. Germline V gene lookup returns CDR1 SGDLS and CDR2 YYNGEE. V shed 0 bases and J 4 bases; nucleotides not matched to a gene: 3. In DNA, the CDR3 is TGTGCCAGCAGCGTAGGCCTAGCGGGAGCCACCGGGGAGCTGTTTTTT. Its translation is CASSVGLAGATGELFF. Full variable domain (rest looked up from reference TRBV9 and TRBJ2-2): DSGVTQTPKHLITATGQRVTLRCSPRSGDLSVYWYQQSLDQGLQFLIQYYNGEERAKGNILERFSAQQFPDLHSELNLSSLELGDSALYFCASSVGLAGATGELFFGEGSRLTVL.

The CDR3 coding sequence is TGTGCCAGCAGCGCGAGCTCTGGGGCCAACGTCCTGACTTTC. Translation: CASSASSGANVLTF. The V and J genes are TRBV9 and TRBJ2-6; D not resolved. Germline CDR1 SGDLS, CDR2 YYNGEE. The CDR3 covers 14 residues. The germline V and J ends were trimmed by 3 bases and 0 bases, with 4 bases remaining between them.

This sequence joins TRBV7-6 and TRBJ2-7; 8 bases fit TRBD2. Trimming took 5 bases from V and 6 from J; bases not matched to a gene: 6. The CDR3 has 13 amino acids. Germline V lookup: CDR1 SGHVS, CDR2 FNYEAQ. The CDR3 DNA reads as TGTGCCAGCAGCCCGGGAGGGGGTAGCGAGCAGTACTTC. Protein sequence: CASSPGGGSEQYF.

The rearrangement joins TRBV2 to TRBJ2-1; the match to TRBD2 covers 12 bases. V shed 6 bases and J 6 bases; nucleotides not matched to a gene: 9. Germline V lookup: CDR1 SNHLY, CDR2 FYNNEI. The CDR3 has 16 residues. The CDR3 DNA reads TGTGCCAGCAGCGCAGTTCTAGCGGGAGGGAGCAATGAGCAGTTCTTC. Its protein is CASSAVLAGGSNEQFF.

The chain has TRBV6-2 or TRBV6-3 and TRBJ2-1; possibly TRBD1 for D (6 bases). Germline assignment: CDR1 MNHEY and CDR2 SVGEGT. The CDR3 is 17 amino acids. Trimming removed 2 bases from V and 8 bases from J, with 22 bases in between. CDR3 coding DNA: TGTGCCAGCAGTTACACCACCCGACAGGTCCTTGATGATGAGCAGTTCTTC. It translates to CASSYTTRQVLDDEQFF.

The V gene is TRBV3-1 (or the pseudogene TRBV3-2), the J gene TRBJ2-5; 10 nucleotides line up with TRBD1. This CDR3 has 14 amino acids. CDR1 LGHDT and CDR2 YNNKEL come from the germline V gene (reference sequence). V gave up 4 bases and J gave up 1 base; unmatched junction bases: 0. The CDR3 bases are TGTGCCAGCAGCCGGACAGGGGGCCAAGAGACCCAGTACTTC. Its translation is CASSRTGGQETQYF.

The J gene is TRBJ2-7, the V gene TRBV28; perhaps TRBD2 as D (6 bases). The CDR3 loop spans 15 amino acids. Trimming stripped 5 bases from V and 0 bases from J, with 14 bases between. Germline lookup yields CDR1 MDHEN and CDR2 SYDVKM. This CDR3 reads CASSPLAPSSYEQYF. CDR3 nucleotide sequence: TGTGCCAGCAGTCCCCTAGCGCCGAGCTCCTACGAGCAGTACTTC. Together with reference TRBV28 and TRBJ2-7, the CDR3 gives the full variable domain: DVKVTQSSRYLVKRTGEKVFLECVQDMDHENMFWYRQDPGLGLRLIYFSYDVKMKEKGDIPEGYSVSREKKERFSLILESASTNQTSMYLCASSPLAPSSYEQYFGPGTRLTVT.

This clone was observed a handful of times. The V and J genes are TRBV5-1 and TRBJ2-7; TRBD1 aligns across 9 bases. Germline V gene lookup returns CDR1 SGHRS and CDR2 YFSETQ. CDR3 length: 15 residues. The V gene end was trimmed by 5 bases and the J gene end by 1 base; junction bases not matched to a gene: 7. The CDR3 nucleotides are TGCGCCAGCAGTAACCCGGACAGGGGTTCCTACGAGCAGTACTTC. Residues: CASSNPDRGSYEQYF.

V is TRBV6-1 and J is TRBJ1-4; a weak D match, TRBD1 (5 bases). Germline V gives CDR1 MNHNS, CDR2 SASEGT. This CDR3 comprises 18 residues. The germline V and J ends were trimmed by 0 bases and 0 bases, with 14 bases remaining between them. CDR3 residues: CASSEAIPGSATNEKLFF. As DNA, the CDR3 is TGTGCCAGCAGTGAAGCGATCCCAGGGTCTGCAACTAATGAAAAACTGTTTTTT.

J is TRBJ2-3 and V is TRBV7-2; TRBD2 might be the D (6 bases). The CDR3 runs 14 residues. V lost 6 bases and J 0 bases, leaving 10 bases between the germline ends. Germline loops: CDR1 SGHTA, CDR2 FQGNSA. DNA of the CDR3: TGTGCCAGCAGTCCGGAGGGTAGCACAGATACGCAGTATTTT. Its protein is CASSPEGSTDTQYF.

V gene TRBV18 combines with J gene TRBJ1-1; possibly TRBD1 for D (6 bases). Looked up from germline, CDR1 is KGHSH and CDR2 is LQKENI. Trimming cost V 3 bases and J 0 bases, with 14 bases left between them. The CDR3 has 16 amino acids. The CDR3, as DNA: TGTGCCAGCTCACCTGGGGCCAGGGGCATGAACACTGAAGCTTTCTTT. Protein: CASSPGARGMNTEAFF.

This clone was seen just once. This rearrangement joins TRBV30 to TRBJ1-2, with TRBD1 identical over 9 bases. Germline assignment: CDR1 GTSNPN and CDR2 SVGIG (reference sequence). This CDR3 is built from 12 residues. V was pared by 5 bases and J by 8 bases, with 6 bases of the junction left unmatched. The CDR3 protein is CAWASGQGGYTF. The CDR3 DNA reads TGTGCCTGGGCGTCAGGACAGGGGGGCTACACCTTC.

The chain recombines TRBV30 with TRBJ1-1; tentatively, D is TRBD1 (5 bases). CDR3 size: 13 residues. Trimming removed 0 bases from V and 4 bases from J, with 9 bases in between. Germline V gene data show CDR1 as GTSNPN and CDR2 as SVGIG (reference sequence). CDR3 region: CAWSVSGGTEAFF. In nucleotides, the CDR3 is TGTGCCTGGAGTGTTTCGGGGGGCACTGAAGCTTTCTTT.

The chain carries TRBV28 and TRBJ1-2; tentative D call: TRBD1 (5 bases). Trimming removed 3 bases at V and 8 bases at J, with 10 bases between. The CDR3 sequence is 12 residues long. Germline V lookup: CDR1 MDHEN, CDR2 SYDVKM. This CDR3 is CASSFQGSGYTF. Written as DNA, the CDR3 is TGTGCCAGCAGTTTTCAGGGAAGCGGCTACACCTTC.

The chain combines TRBV29-1 with TRBJ1-4, with D possibly matching TRBD1 (5 bases). V was trimmed by 4 bases and J by 0 bases, leaving 9 bases between them. The CDR3 length is 14 residues. Looked up from germline, CDR1 is SQVTM and CDR2 is ANQGSEA. CDR3 sequence: CSVAGSATNEKLFF. The CDR3 DNA is TGCAGCGTTGCAGGGTCTGCAACTAATGAAAAACTGTTTTTT. The whole variable domain, remainder taken from reference TRBV29-1 and TRBJ1-4, is SAVISQKPSRDICQRGTSLTIQCQVDSQVTMMFWYRQQPGQSLTLIATANQGSEATYESGFVIDKFPISRPNLTFSTLTVSNMSPEDSSIYLCSVAGSATNEKLFFGSGTQLSVL.

The chain couples TRBV11-2 to TRBJ2-4; maybe TRBD2 (5 bases). This CDR3 is 15 amino acids long. Germline-derived CDR1 and CDR2 are SGHAT and FQNNGV. V was pared by 1 base and J by 4 bases, with 11 bases between. The CDR3, as DNA: TGTGCCAGCAGCTTAGTGCCGGGGTTAAAAAACATTCAGTACTTC. It encodes CASSLVPGLKNIQYF.

The chain carries TRBV11-2 and TRBJ2-1, with 11 positions matching TRBD2. The CDR3 is 17 residues long. From germline, CDR1 is SGHAT and CDR2 FQNNGV. Trimming cost V 1 base and J 4 bases; bases outside gene matches: 6. The CDR3 DNA follows: TGTGCCAGCAGCTTAGTGGCTAGCGGGGGGCCTTACAATGAGCAGTTCTTC. Encoded protein: CASSLVASGGPYNEQFF.

The chain uses TRBV9 and TRBJ2-7; no clear D gene. Trimming cost V 4 bases and J 2 bases, with 13 bases left between them. CDR1 and CDR2 from the germline V gene are SGDLS and YYNGEE. The CDR3 is 14 residues long. The CDR3: CASSKITEPYEQYF. The CDR3, as DNA: TGTGCCAGCAGCAAAATTACAGAGCCCTACGAGCAGTACTTC.

V is TRBV6-5 and J is TRBJ1-4; D is unresolved. V lost 0 bases and J lost 8, with 10 bases in between. The CDR3 loop spans 14 amino acids. The germline V gene encodes CDR1 MNHEY and CDR2 SVGAGI. The CDR3 here is CASSYSGAAEKLFF. DNA for the CDR3: TGTGCCAGCAGTTACTCTGGAGCAGCGGAAAAACTGTTTTTT.

The V call is TRBV7-2, the J call TRBJ2-7; TRBD1 aligns across 7 bases. Germline CDR1 and CDR2: SGHTA and FQGNSA. This CDR3 contains 13 residues. After removal of 7 bases from V and 3 bases from J, the junction contained 6 bases not matched to a gene. The CDR3 nucleotides read TGTGCCAGCACATCGGGACAGCGCTACGAGCAGTACTTC. Its translation: CASTSGQRYEQYF.

The chain combines TRBV6-6 with TRBJ1-2; D is perhaps TRBD1 (6 bases). V gave up 6 bases and J gave up 4 bases, with 15 bases separating them. Germline-derived CDR1 and CDR2 are MNHNY and SVGAGI (reference sequence). This CDR3 contains 14 residues. This CDR3 reads CASRDSSGAYGYTF. The DNA for the CDR3 is TGTGCCAGCAGAGACAGTTCAGGGGCCTATGGCTACACCTTC.